The 31 T cell receptor beta chains reported below all come from one sample, sequenced in a study of CD4 T cell repertoires and nickel (TCRdb year 2020). The library was obtained by RT-PCR. Data came from an Illumina MiSeq. TCRdb reran the public reads through fastp at Q25 and MiXCR, keeping productive beta chains. Rows with a matching CDR3 protein are joined into one entry that keeps the most common DNA and genes. The sample includes over 400 distinct CDR3 sequences, with more than 40% observed a single time. Under 20% of the sample is held by the ten biggest clonotypes. Material for sequencing was CD4+ T cells from blood, not recorded whether cultured. These receptors came from a human donor in a nickel allergy study, with or without nickel allergy (not recorded which). It is not recorded whether this sample comes from one donor or several.

This clonotype was counted a few times. The V and J genes are TRBV29-1 and TRBJ2-7; the D gene could be TRBD1 or TRBD2 (5 bases each). The germline V gene encodes CDR1 SQVTM and CDR2 ANQGSEA. The CDR3 extends over 13 amino acids. The germline V and J ends were trimmed by 4 bases and 2 bases, with 12 bases remaining between them. The CDR3 DNA follows: TGCAGCGTTGTTAGGGACGGACCCTACGAGCAGTACTTC. Amino acid sequence: CSVVRDGPYEQYF.

The CDR3 sequence is CSARPSSGLAREQYF. CDR3 coding DNA: TGCAGTGCTAGACCCAGTTCAGGACTAGCTAGGGAGCAGTACTTC. The chain uses TRBV20-1 and TRBJ2-7, with 8 bases aligning to TRBD2. With 2 bases clipped from V and 7 bases from J, the junction kept 13 bases outside the gene matches. This CDR3 contains 15 residues. Per the germline V gene, CDR1 is DFQATT and CDR2 is SNEGSKA (reference sequence).

The J gene is TRBJ2-1, the V gene TRBV4-1; unclear D gene. Trimming shortened V by 5 bases and J by 8 bases, and 7 bases separated the two germline ends. The CDR3 consists of 11 residues. Germline V gene lookup returns CDR1 MGHRA and CDR2 YSYEKL. The DNA for the CDR3 is TGCGCCAGCAGCTCCATTGATGAGCAGTTCTTC. It is translated as CASSSIDEQFF.

This clonotype was found a few times. V usage is TRBV24-1 and J usage is TRBJ1-5; TRBD1 might be the D (5 bases). CDR3 length equals 12 residues. Germline CDR1 KGHDR, CDR2 SFDVKD. Trimming pared 7 bases from V and 4 bases from J, leaving 7 bases between. The CDR3 protein is CATRTANQPQHF. The CDR3 nucleotides read TGTGCCACCAGGACAGCGAATCAGCCCCAGCATTTT.

This clonotype was seen once. The genes are TRBV5-6 and TRBJ1-2; perhaps TRBD1 as D (5 bases). The CDR3 loop spans 16 amino acids. V was shortened by 4 bases and J by 4 bases, with 20 bases between the two germline ends. The germline V gene has CDR1 SGHDT and CDR2 YYEEEE. Written as DNA, the CDR3 is TGTGCCAGCAGCCTGGGGGACTCCTCGGCGGGCTATGGCTACACCTTC. The encoded protein is CASSLGDSSAGYGYTF.

The rearrangement joins TRBV19 to TRBJ1-4; D ambiguous. The CDR3 has 17 amino acids. CDR1 and CDR2 from the germline V gene are LNHDA and SQIVND (reference sequence). The germline V and J ends were trimmed by 7 bases and 3 bases, with 21 bases remaining between them. In DNA form, the CDR3 reads TGTGCCAGTACCCCAGGATGGATTGGTGGAGCTAATGAAAAACTGTTTTTT. As protein: CASTPGWIGGANEKLFF.

The chain couples TRBV28 to TRBJ1-1; no firm D call. V lost 6 bases and J lost 0, with 14 bases in between. There are 15 residues in the CDR3. CDR1 is MDHEN, CDR2 SYDVKM, per germline. In nucleotides, the CDR3 is TGTGCCAGCAGCAACCCTGGGTTTGTGAACACTGAAGCTTTCTTT. Translated: CASSNPGFVNTEAFF.

This clonotype has just one count. The rearrangement joins TRBV28 to TRBJ1-1; D is perhaps TRBD1 (5 bases). The CDR3 totals 13 residues. Germline V gene lookup returns CDR1 MDHEN and CDR2 SYDVKM. Trimming shortened V by 2 bases and J by 11 bases, and 15 bases separated the two germline ends. This CDR3 is CASSLGHRGAAFF. The CDR3 nucleotides are TGTGCCAGCAGTTTAGGACATCGAGGGGCGGCTTTCTTT.

The CDR3 spells CASSRSHEQYF. The CDR3 DNA reads as TGTGCCAGCTCTCGGTCCCACGAGCAGTACTTC. V is TRBV6-6 and J is TRBJ2-7; D remains unclear. V lost 8 bases to trimming and J lost 5 bases, with 10 bases between them. Germline V lookup: CDR1 MNHNY, CDR2 SVGAGI (reference sequence). The CDR3 covers 11 residues.

This sequence joins TRBV18 and TRBJ1-3, with a tentative D call TRBD1 (6 bases). CDR3 length: 15 residues. V lost 6 bases and J lost 0, with 12 bases in between. Germline V gives CDR1 KGHSH, CDR2 LQKENI. The CDR3 DNA sequence: TGTGCCAGCTCCCCGGACAGCAACTCTGGAAACACCATATATTTT. It specifies CASSPDSNSGNTIYF.

This chain connects TRBV25-1 to TRBJ2-1; a possible D gene is TRBD1 (5 bases). The CDR3 extends over 15 amino acids. Germline V gene lookup returns CDR1 MGHDK and CDR2 SYGVNS. Deletions cut 1 base from V and 0 bases from J, with 7 bases between. CDR3 coding DNA: TGTGCCAGCAGTGAATGGCAGGGCTCCTACAATGAGCAGTTCTTC. Translated, it gives CASSEWQGSYNEQFF.

This CDR3 reads CASRYEASNTEAFF. The CDR3 DNA reads as TGTGCCAGCCGGTATGAGGCCTCGAACACTGAAGCTTTCTTT. This chain links TRBV4-2 with TRBJ1-1; D ambiguous. The V gene's germline CDR1 is LGHNA and CDR2 YNFKEQ. The CDR3 consists of 14 residues. Trimming took off 8 bases at V and 1 base at J, with 14 bases between the two ends.

The genes are TRBV5-1 and TRBJ1-5; D remains unclear. CDR3 size: 13 residues. Trimming removed 3 bases at V and 5 bases at J, with 9 bases between. Per the germline V gene, CDR1 is SGHRS and CDR2 is YFSETQ. The CDR3 coding sequence is TGCGCCAGCAGCTCAGGCACTGATCAGCCCCAGCATTTT. Residues: CASSSGTDQPQHF.

CDR3 nucleotide sequence: TGTGCCAGCAGACAAGACCGGAACACTGAAGCTTTCTTT. This translates into CASRQDRNTEAFF. The rearrangement joins TRBV7-2 to TRBJ1-1; no definite D call. From germline, CDR1 is SGHTA and CDR2 FQGNSA. Trimming took 6 bases from V and 1 from J, leaving 9 bases between them. The CDR3 sequence is 13 residues long.

The CDR3 region is CASSSSGTGEHEQYF. The CDR3, as DNA: TGTGCCAGCAGTTCGTCCGGGACAGGGGAACACGAGCAGTACTTC. The V and J genes are TRBV28 and TRBJ2-7; 10 bases are shared with TRBD1. The CDR3 runs 15 residues. Trimming took 4 bases from V and 5 from J; bases not matched to a gene: 8. Germline V lookup: CDR1 MDHEN, CDR2 SYDVKM. Full variable domain (outside the CDR3, taken from reference TRBV28 and TRBJ2-7): DVKVTQSSRYLVKRTGEKVFLECVQDMDHENMFWYRQDPGLGLRLIYFSYDVKMKEKGDIPEGYSVSREKKERFSLILESASTNQTSMYLCASSSSGTGEHEQYFGPGTRLTVT.

This clonotype was found a few times. This chain links TRBV7-9 with TRBJ2-1; D call uncertain. From germline, CDR1 is SEHNR and CDR2 FQNEAQ (reference sequence). Trimming stripped 5 bases from V and 5 bases from J, with 19 bases between. The CDR3 consists of 16 residues. The DNA for the CDR3 is TGTGCCAGCAGCGCGCCGGCTGGGTCTCCCCACAATGAGCAGTTCTTC. It is translated as CASSAPAGSPHNEQFF. Drawing the rest from reference TRBV7-9 and TRBJ2-1, the complete variable domain is DTGVSQNPRHKITKRGQNVTFRCDPISEHNRLYWYRQTLGQGPEFLTYFQNEAQLEKSRLLSDRFSAERPKGSFSTLEIQRTEQGDSAMYLCASSAPAGSPHNEQFFGPGTRLTVL.

The rearrangement uses TRBV27 and TRBJ1-5; tentative D call: TRBD1 (5 bases). The V end was cut by 2 bases, the J end by 2 bases, with 13 bases between. The CDR3 covers 16 residues. Per germline, CDR1 MNHEY and CDR2 SMNVEV (reference sequence). Here the CDR3 reads CASSLNGGKGNQPQHF. CDR3 nucleotides: TGTGCCAGCAGTTTAAACGGGGGTAAGGGCAATCAGCCCCAGCATTTT.

This clonotype was detected only a few times. The chain recombines TRBV6-2 or TRBV6-3 with TRBJ2-1, with D maybe TRBD2 (5 bases). This CDR3 region has 13 residues. CDR1 MNHEY and CDR2 SVGEGT come from the germline V gene. Trimming removed 4 bases at V and 10 bases at J, with 14 bases between. DNA for the CDR3: TGTGCCAGCAGTTCCTCCACTAGTCGCGAGCAGTTCTTC. It translates to CASSSSTSREQFF.

This CDR3 reads CSVRQSYEQYF. DNA for the CDR3: TGCAGCGTGAGACAGTCCTACGAGCAGTACTTC. The gene calls are TRBV29-1 and TRBJ2-7; possibly TRBD1 for D (5 bases). Germline-derived CDR1 and CDR2 are SQVTM and ANQGSEA. V lost 6 bases to trimming and J lost 1 base, with 7 bases between them. The CDR3 totals 11 residues.

This clonotype occurred once. The V and J genes are TRBV27 and TRBJ2-7, with no clear D. V shed 5 bases and J shed 2 bases, with 22 bases lying between them. CDR1 MNHEY and CDR2 SMNVEV come from the germline V gene (reference sequence). This CDR3 spans 17 amino acids. The CDR3 nucleotides are TGTGCCAGCAGTCCGATATTCGCCCAGCCCCCTACCTACGAGCAGTACTTC. Its protein product is CASSPIFAQPPTYEQYF.

Notes on this clonotype: The junction shows a germline mismatch at one end, possibly a read error. The chain joins TRBV7-7 to TRBJ2-5; the D is unclear. Germline CDR1 reads SSHAT; CDR2 reads FNYEAQ (reference sequence). This CDR3 is 14 amino acids long. The CDR3 nucleotides are TGTGCTAGCAGCTTATCCGTAGGGCGGGAGACCCAGTACTTC. Translation: CASSLSVGRETQYF.

This clonotype was detected a few times. The J gene is TRBJ2-5, the V gene TRBV28, with D possibly being TRBD1 (7 bases). Trimming stripped 6 bases from V and 2 bases from J, with 10 bases between. Germline V gene sequence: CDR1 MDHEN, CDR2 SYDVKM. This CDR3 has 13 residues. CDR3 sequence: CASRSGGQETQYF. CDR3 DNA sequence: TGTGCCAGCAGATCAGGGGGGCAAGAGACCCAGTACTTC.

The gene calls are TRBV28 and TRBJ1-5, with 8 bases lining up with TRBD1. V dropped 6 bases and J dropped 0; count of bases not matched to a gene: 7. This CDR3 contains 16 residues. CDR1 MDHEN and CDR2 SYDVKM come from the germline V gene. CDR3 sequence reads: CASRIDRGYSNQPQHF. The CDR3 coding sequence is TGTGCCAGCAGAATAGACAGGGGATATAGCAATCAGCCCCAGCATTTT.

The chain is built from TRBV24-1 and TRBJ2-5; D gene ambiguous. CDR3 size: 13 residues. Germline V gene lookup returns CDR1 KGHDR and CDR2 SFDVKD. The V end lost 4 bases, the J end lost 5 bases, and 10 bases lay between the germline ends. The CDR3 sequence is CATSDPVVETQYF. DNA for the CDR3: TGTGCCACCAGTGACCCGGTTGTGGAGACCCAGTACTTC.

CDR3 region: CSVPDRISLDEQFF. Written as DNA, the CDR3 is TGCAGCGTTCCGGACAGGATAAGTCTGGATGAGCAGTTCTTC. The chain has TRBV29-1 and TRBJ2-1; 7 positions agree with TRBD1. V shed 5 bases, J shed 8 bases, and the junction held 12 bases outside the gene matches. Germline values: CDR1 SQVTM, CDR2 ANQGSEA. The CDR3 runs 14 residues.

This clonotype was seen a handful of times. The rearrangement joins TRBV10-2 to TRBJ2-7, with D possibly matching TRBD1 (6 bases). Trimming took 3 bases from V and 1 from J, leaving 13 bases between them. The V gene's germline CDR1 is WSHSY and CDR2 SAAADI. The CDR3 sequence is 15 residues long. CDR3 protein: CASSDRNRDSYEQYF. CDR3 nucleotide sequence: TGCGCCAGCAGTGATAGGAACAGGGATTCCTACGAGCAGTACTTC.

This clonotype has more than one count but fewer than ten. V is TRBV6-6 and J is TRBJ1-1, with D perhaps matching TRBD1 (5 bases). CDR3 length equals 15 residues. Trimming left V 5 bases short and J 6 bases short, with 19 bases between. CDR1 is MNHNY and CDR2 is SVGAGI in the germline V gene (reference sequence). The chain's CDR3 is CASSGGRGQQSEAFF. For the CDR3, the DNA is TGTGCCAGCAGTGGGGGAAGGGGCCAACAATCTGAAGCTTTCTTT.

The V call is TRBV28, the J call TRBJ1-5; D is unclear. The CDR3 has 12 amino acids. The germline gives CDR1 MDHEN, CDR2 SYDVKM. The germline V and J ends were trimmed by 6 bases and 4 bases, with 7 bases remaining between them. CDR3 sequence: CASRQSNQPQHF. In nucleotides, the CDR3 is TGTGCCAGCAGACAGAGTAATCAGCCCCAGCATTTT. Using reference TRBV28 and TRBJ1-5 for the parts outside the CDR3, the full variable domain is DVKVTQSSRYLVKRTGEKVFLECVQDMDHENMFWYRQDPGLGLRLIYFSYDVKMKEKGDIPEGYSVSREKKERFSLILESASTNQTSMYLCASRQSNQPQHFGDGTRLSIL.

V and J are TRBV28 and TRBJ2-2; 7 bases agree with TRBD2. Trimming removed 5 bases from V and 4 bases from J; junction bases left unmatched: 7. Germline V lookup: CDR1 MDHEN, CDR2 SYDVKM. This CDR3 is built from 15 residues. CDR3 loop: CASSRTSVGTGELFF. The CDR3 DNA sequence: TGTGCCAGCAGTAGAACTAGCGTGGGCACCGGGGAGCTGTTTTTT.

J is TRBJ1-6 and V is TRBV7-2; D uncertain. Germline values: CDR1 SGHTA, CDR2 FQGNSA. V was trimmed by 5 bases and J by 7 bases, leaving 6 bases between them. The CDR3 consists of 12 residues. CDR3 sequence: CASSPANSPLHF. CDR3 bases: TGTGCCAGCAGCCCAGCGAATTCACCCCTCCACTTT.

Only one count was recorded for this clonotype. The chain joins TRBV20-1 to TRBJ2-1, with 8 bases fitting TRBD2. Trimming took 0 bases from V and 4 from J; bases not matched to a gene: 8. Germline CDR1 reads DFQATT; CDR2 reads SNEGSKA (reference sequence). The CDR3 spans 16 residues. The CDR3, as DNA: TGCAGTGCTAGAGATTCGAGCGGGAGTGGGTACAATGAGCAGTTCTTC. Translated: CSARDSSGSGYNEQFF.